The clone carrying this T cell receptor (beta chain) has just a few counts. A single record per CDR3 protein comes from TCRdb applying MiXCR to the 5' RACE reads. The sample shows 110,000 or so distinct CDR3 sequences, approximately 21% of them seen only once. These data originate in a study of T-cell memory formation after mild COVID-19. Germline assignment: CDR1 MNHEY and CDR2 SVGAGI. V gave up 0 bases and J gave up 0 bases, with 6 bases separating them. The length of the CDR3 is 15 residues. The J gene is TRBJ1-3, the V gene TRBV6-5; D perhaps matches TRBD1 (5 bases). The TCR was taken from a man younger than 35 who had mild COVID-19 (a few samples of this study predate the infection). Cell type and time point are not known. Sequenced sample: PBMCs or a T cell subset sorted from them (not recorded which). In nucleotides, the CDR3 is TGTGCCAGCAGTTACTCGACAGCCTCTGGAAACACCATATATTTT. It encodes CASSYSTASGNTIYF.